Following are 19 T cell receptor beta chains from one sample sequenced in a study of CD8 T cells in ankylosing spondylitis. TCRdb analysed the 5' RACE reads with MiXCR anew, one entry per CDR3 protein. The data show about 270,000 distinct CDR3 sequences, 30% to 40% seen once. Sequencing was carried out using blood, either unsorted or a sorted T cell fraction (not recorded which). The receptor source for this set is a male donor with ankylosing spondylitis or in good health (not recorded which).

This clonotype was counted many times. The chain joins TRBV6-5 to TRBJ2-7; D unclear. The ends were cut back, 0 bases at V and 1 base at J, with 7 bases in the middle. Per germline, CDR1 MNHEY and CDR2 SVGAGI. The CDR3 runs 14 residues. In DNA form, the CDR3 reads TGTGCCAGCAGTTACTCGCCCGTTTCCTACGAGCAGTACTTC. This encodes CASSYSPVSYEQYF.

V gene TRBV4-2 combines with J gene TRBJ2-1; D perhaps matches TRBD2 (5 bases). The germline CDR1 and CDR2 sequences are LGHNA and YNFKEQ. Deletions cut 1 base from V and 10 bases from J, with 17 bases between. The CDR3 runs 15 residues. The CDR3 coding sequence is TGTGCCAGCAGCCAAGGTAATATGAGGGCGCGGGAGCAGTTCTTC. Translating gives CASSQGNMRAREQFF.

The CDR3 reads CASSLGQGRWTEAFF. CDR3 in DNA: TGTGCCAGCAGCTTAGGACAGGGGAGGTGGACTGAAGCTTTCTTT. The J gene is TRBJ1-1, the V gene TRBV5-6; 9 positions match TRBD1. The germline gives CDR1 SGHDT, CDR2 YYEEEE. V dropped 2 bases and J dropped 5; count of bases not matched to a gene: 7. This CDR3 has 15 residues.

The table lists this clonotype with a few counts. The chain links TRBV25-1 to TRBJ2-7; D is possibly TRBD1 (5 bases). Looked up from germline, CDR1 is MGHDK and CDR2 is SYGVNS. The V end was cut by 4 bases, the J end by 5 bases, with 15 bases between. The CDR3 covers 14 residues. The CDR3 DNA is TGTGCCAGCAGTGGGGTTCAGGGTCCCGACGAGCAGTACTTC. Translated: CASSGVQGPDEQYF.

The genes are TRBV5-1 and TRBJ2-2, with D perhaps TRBD2 (6 bases). This CDR3 is 14 amino acids long. V lost 2 bases and J lost 6, with 11 bases in between. Germline assignment: CDR1 SGHRS and CDR2 YFSETQ. The CDR3 loop is CASSLLLASGELFF. The CDR3 coding sequence is TGCGCCAGCAGCTTATTACTAGCATCCGGGGAGCTGTTTTTT.

This clonotype was seen only a few times. V usage is TRBV29-1 and J usage is TRBJ2-5, with D perhaps matching TRBD1 or TRBD2 (5 bases each). This CDR3 is built from 14 residues. V lost 8 bases and J lost 1, with 17 bases in between. CDR1 is SQVTM, CDR2 ANQGSEA, per germline. CDR3: CSLLGTGSQETQYF. The DNA for the CDR3 is TGCAGCCTCCTCGGGACGGGGTCCCAAGAGACCCAGTACTTC.

V is TRBV20-1 and J is TRBJ2-7, with D unclear. Trimming took 2 bases from V and 7 from J, leaving 12 bases between them. Germline loops: CDR1 DFQATT, CDR2 SNEGSKA (reference sequence). The CDR3 covers 12 residues. The CDR3 bases are TGCAGTGCTAGACCCAGTCCCTTGGAGCAGTACTTC. Translating gives CSARPSPLEQYF.

There are a few counts of this clonotype. The V and J genes are TRBV7-6 and TRBJ2-5; D is unresolved. This CDR3 region has 14 residues. V lost 0 bases and J 3 bases, leaving 8 bases between the germline ends. Germline V gives CDR1 SGHVS, CDR2 FNYEAQ. In DNA, the CDR3 is TGTGCCAGCAGCTTAGCGATTGCGGAAGAGACCCAGTACTTC. Amino acid sequence: CASSLAIAEETQYF.

The chain carries TRBV29-1 and TRBJ2-2; D is possibly TRBD2 (6 bases). From germline, CDR1 is SQVTM and CDR2 ANQGSEA. CDR3 length equals 13 residues. V was pared by 5 bases and J by 2 bases, with 9 bases between. The CDR3 is CSVRRGNTGELFF. Written as DNA, the CDR3 is TGCAGCGTTCGGCGGGGTAACACCGGGGAGCTGTTTTTT.

This clonotype was found a few times. The chain recombines TRBV9 with TRBJ2-1, with TRBD1 identical over 7 bases. V lost 4 bases, J lost 7 bases, and 14 bases stayed unmatched. CDR1 is SGDLS and CDR2 is YYNGEE in the germline V gene. The CDR3 covers 16 residues. CDR3 amino acids: CASSPRTGGKRNEQFF. For the CDR3, the DNA is TGTGCCAGCAGCCCACGGACAGGTGGAAAGAGAAATGAGCAGTTCTTC.

This clonotype turned up a few times. The chain has TRBV5-1 and TRBJ2-7; D is perhaps TRBD1 (6 bases). V was trimmed by 6 bases and J by 2 bases, leaving 9 bases between them. This CDR3 contains 12 residues. Germline CDR1 and CDR2: SGHRS and YFSETQ. This CDR3 reads CASTDRPYEQYF. CDR3 DNA sequence: TGCGCCAGCACGGACAGACCCTACGAGCAGTACTTC.

This clonotype was seen a handful of times. The chain carries TRBV4-2 and TRBJ2-1, with D unclear. Deletions cut 2 bases from V and 8 bases from J, with 10 bases between. Germline CDR1 is LGHNA and CDR2 is YNFKEQ. The CDR3 runs to 13 residues. The CDR3 region has the DNA TGTGCCAGCAGCCAACCTAGTTCTTATGAGCAGTTCTTC. Its protein product is CASSQPSSYEQFF.

The chain uses TRBV12-3 or TRBV12-4 and TRBJ2-7, with 8 bases fitting TRBD1. The CDR3 covers 15 residues. The ends lost 5 bases at V and 1 base at J; junction bases unmatched: 7. The CDR3 DNA is TGTGCCAGCAGTCTTATGGGACAGGCTTCCTACGAGCAGTACTTC. Its protein product is CASSLMGQASYEQYF.

This clonotype has only a few counts. Mismatch with germline at one junction end may stem from a read error. This chain joins TRBV20-1 and TRBJ1-6; 7 positions agree with TRBD1. The CDR3 contains 13 residues. The V gene's germline CDR1 is DFQATT and CDR2 SNEGSKA (reference sequence). The DNA for the CDR3 is TGCAGTGCCAGAGAGGGGGCCGATTCACCCCTCCACTTT. It is translated as CSAREGADSPLHF.

This clonotype has just a few counts. The V and J genes are TRBV7-9 and TRBJ1-1; D gene ambiguous. With 5 bases removed from V and 5 bases from J, the gap between germline ends came to 12 bases. Germline CDR1 is SEHNR and CDR2 is FQNEAQ (reference sequence). The CDR3 totals 13 residues. For the CDR3, the DNA is TGTGCCAGCAGCCGACCCCTTGGAACTGAAGCTTTCTTT. Encoded protein: CASSRPLGTEAFF. Variable domain in full (rest from reference TRBV7-9 and TRBJ1-1): DTGVSQNPRHKITKRGQNVTFRCDPISEHNRLYWYRQTLGQGPEFLTYFQNEAQLEKSRLLSDRFSAERPKGSFSTLEIQRTEQGDSAMYLCASSRPLGTEAFFGQGTRLTVV.

The rearrangement links TRBV7-9 to TRBJ2-1, with no clear D. V dropped 6 bases and J dropped 3 bases, with 12 bases sitting between them. Germline V gene data show CDR1 as SEHNR and CDR2 as FQNEAQ (reference sequence). CDR3 size: 14 residues. CDR3 DNA: TGTGCCAGCAGTAGACGCTTAAGCTACAATGAGCAGTTCTTC. Protein sequence: CASSRRLSYNEQFF.

The chain has TRBV20-1 and TRBJ2-7; D is uncertain. Trimming took off 3 bases at V and 4 bases at J, with 16 bases between the two ends. The CDR3 contains 14 residues. Germline lookup yields CDR1 DFQATT and CDR2 SNEGSKA (reference sequence). CDR3 residues: CSASTFGIQYEQYF. In DNA, the CDR3 is TGCAGTGCTAGCACCTTTGGGATCCAATACGAGCAGTACTTC.

This clonotype was found a few times. V usage is TRBV20-1 and J usage is TRBJ2-1; D remains ambiguous. The ends were cut back, 6 bases at V and 5 bases at J, with 17 bases in the middle. From germline, CDR1 is DFQATT and CDR2 SNEGSKA (reference sequence). The length of the CDR3 is 14 residues. The CDR3 coding sequence is TGCAGTGCCTCGGTCCTTGCGCAAAACAATGAGCAGTTCTTC. Amino acid sequence: CSASVLAQNNEQFF.

The chain is built from TRBV5-1 and TRBJ1-1; TRBD1 might be the D (5 bases). CDR1 and CDR2 from the germline V gene are SGHRS and YFSETQ. Trimming took 4 bases from V and 1 from J, leaving 11 bases between them. The CDR3 runs to 14 residues. CDR3 sequence (DNA): TGCGCCAGCAGCCCCCCGGGGGAGAACACTGAAGCTTTCTTT. The encoded protein is CASSPPGENTEAFF.